The rows below give T cell receptor beta chains drawn from one sample of a study of control samples from healthy donors and cancer patients. Repertoires were generated with immunoSEQ multiplex PCR, while TCRdb's copy carries only in-frame clones and drops some. The sample includes 190,000 or so clones, 90% to 95% of them seen just once. The sequencing sample was made of blood. The receptor source for this set is a man younger than 35 in good health. Each CDR3 is given with its conserved first and last residue. D genes are given only for firm matches. Only part of the rows carry a size: once, few, many, or a class if the clone is expanded.

few	TRBV7-6	TRBD2	TRBJ2-4	TGTGCCAGCAGCCGGACTAGCGGGGGACAAAACATTCAGTACTTC	CASSRTSGGQNIQYF
few	TRBV11-2	-	TRBJ1-3	TGTGCCAGCAGCCCCGCAGCTGGAAACACCATATATTTT	CASSPAAGNTIYF
-	TRBV6-4	-	TRBJ1-6	TGTGCCAGCAGTGACTCCGATAAGACACCTGAGGGGGGAAATTCACCCCTCCACTTT	CASSDSDKTPEGGNSPLHF
-	TRBV12-3/TRBV12-4	-	TRBJ1-6	TGTGCCAGCAGTAGGGACGGGCGGCCCCTCCACTTT	CASSRDGRPLHF
-	TRBV5-6	-	TRBJ2-5	TGTGCCAGCAGCCCAGGCAGGGACATAAAAAAAGAGACCCGGTACTTC	CASSPGRDIKKETRYF
-	TRBV3-1/TRBV3-2	-	TRBJ2-1	TGTGCCAGCAGCCAAGTCGGGTATGAGCAGTTCTTC	CASSQVGYEQFF
-	TRBV18	TRBD2	TRBJ2-3	TGTGCCAGCTCACCTCCGGGACTAGCAGGTGATACGCAGTATTTT	CASSPPGLAGDTQYF
-	TRBV5-1	TRBD1	TRBJ1-4	TGCGCCAGCAGCCGCGAATCAGGGGGAGAAAAACTGTTTTTT	CASSRESGGEKLFF
-	TRBV30	-	TRBJ1-6	TGTGCCTGGAGTGGAGGGGGGAACTATAATTCACCCCTCCACTTT	CAWSGGGNYNSPLHF
-	TRBV2	-	TRBJ2-2	TGTGCCAGCAGTCCCGACCGTTCTACCGGGGAGCTGTTTTTT	CASSPDRSTGELFF
-	TRBV9	-	TRBJ1-5	TGTGCCAGCAGCGATAACAGCGAAAGCAATCAGCCCCAGCATTTT	CASSDNSESNQPQHF
-	TRBV25-1	-	TRBJ1-1	TGTGCCAGCAGTGGGACTGCGACAGCGAACACTGAAGCTTTCTTT	CASSGTATANTEAFF
-	TRBV3-1/TRBV3-2	-	TRBJ1-2	TGTGCCAGCAGCCAAGACGCAGGGGTTTTCAACTATGGCTACACCTTC	CASSQDAGVFNYGYTF
-	TRBV9	-	TRBJ1-2	TGTGCCAGCAGCTCACGCTATGGCTACACCTTC	CASSSRYGYTF
-	TRBV18	TRBD1	TRBJ1-6	TGTGCCAGCTCGCCGGACAGGGAAAATTCACCCCTCCACTTT	CASSPDRENSPLHF
few	TRBV19	TRBD1	TRBJ1-5	TGTGCCAGTCGGACAGGCCAGGTAGGGCCCCAGCATTTT	CASRTGQVGPQHF
-	TRBV19	-	TRBJ2-2	TGTGCCAGTACCCTTCTTGGACGCGCGAACACCGGGGAGCTGTTTTTT	CASTLLGRANTGELFF
-	TRBV30	-	TRBJ2-3	TGTGCCTGTAGGGGGGAGGGGAGGGGAACAGATACGCAGTATTTT	CACRGEGRGTDTQYF
-	TRBV4-1	-	TRBJ1-2	TGCGCCAGCAGCCAAGGTCAGGGCTATGGCTACACCTTC	CASSQGQGYGYTF
-	TRBV13	TRBD1	TRBJ1-5	TGTGCCAGCAGCTCGGGACAGTCAAATCAGCCCCAGCATTTT	CASSSGQSNQPQHF
-	TRBV19	TRBD1	TRBJ1-5	TGTGCCAGTAGAGGTCCAGCGGCAGGGGGCGATCAGCCCCAGCATTTT	CASRGPAAGGDQPQHF
-	TRBV7-9	TRBD1	TRBJ2-2	TGTGCCAGCAGCGCCCGGGACAGGGGCGGCGGTTCGAACACCGGGGAGCTGTTTTTT	CASSARDRGGGSNTGELFF
-	TRBV14	TRBD2	TRBJ2-5	TGTGCCAGCAGCCAACTAGCGGACTACCAAGAGACCCAGTACTTC	CASSQLADYQETQYF
-	TRBV11-1	-	TRBJ1-1	TGTGCCAGCAGCCGGACAACTAACACTGAAGCTTTCTTT	CASSRTTNTEAFF
-	TRBV10-3	-	TRBJ2-5	TGTGCCATTGCGGGGCGTTCGGAGACCCAGTACTTC	CAIAGRSETQYF
-	TRBV5-4	TRBD2	TRBJ2-3	TGTGCCAGCAGCGGGACTAGCGGGGCTAGCACAGATACGCAGTATTTT	CASSGTSGASTDTQYF
-	TRBV19	TRBD1	TRBJ2-3	TGTGCCACTAGACAGGGTTTTACGCAGTATTTT	CATRQGFTQYF
-	TRBV10-3	-	TRBJ2-2	TGTGCCATCAGTAGGGGGGGAAGCACCGGGGAGCTGTTTTTT	CAISRGGSTGELFF
-	TRBV30	TRBD1	TRBJ2-1	TGTGCCTGGAGTGGACAGGGGGTACGGAATGAGCAGTTCTTC	CAWSGQGVRNEQFF
-	TRBV19	-	TRBJ1-5	TGTGCCAGTAGTGTTGGGTACAATCAGCCCCAGCATTTT	CASSVGYNQPQHF
-	TRBV5-1	-	TRBJ1-6	TGCGCCAGCAGCTTATCCCCAGGGGCGAGTAATTCACCCCTCCACTTT	CASSLSPGASNSPLHF
once	TRBV11-2	-	TRBJ2-5	TGTGCCAGCAGCTTCGGGTCGGGGCTCCAGACCCAGTACTTC	CASSFGSGLQTQYF
-	TRBV5-6	TRBD2	TRBJ2-3	TGTGCCAGCAGCTTGCTGGCGGGAGGGGCAGATACGCAGTATTTT	CASSLLAGGADTQYF
-	TRBV18	TRBD1	TRBJ2-7	TGTGCCAGCTCACCTGACAGGGGGCACGAGCAGTACTTC	CASSPDRGHEQYF
-	TRBV3-1/TRBV3-2	-	TRBJ2-3	TGTGCCAGCAGCCAAGGGCACGGAACAGATACGCAGTATTTT	CASSQGHGTDTQYF
-	TRBV7-8	TRBD2	TRBJ2-2	TGTGCCACCACGAGCGGGGGGGGCACCGGGGAGCTGTTTTTT	CATTSGGGTGELFF
-	TRBV9	-	TRBJ2-1	TGTGCCAGCAGGGCAGGAGGGTACCCCACTGATGAGCAGTTCTTC	CASRAGGYPTDEQFF
-	TRBV28	TRBD2	TRBJ2-2	TGTGCCAGCAGTCTCAGCGGGGGCCGGACCGGGGAGCTGTTTTTT	CASSLSGGRTGELFF
-	TRBV20-1	-	TRBJ2-3	TGCAGTGCTAGTGGTACAGCAACAGATACGCAGTATTTT	CSASGTATDTQYF
-	TRBV6-1	-	TRBJ1-2	TGTGCCAGCAGTGAAGGACTTAGCTATGGCTACACCTTC	CASSEGLSYGYTF
once	TRBV7-9	-	TRBJ1-6	TGTGCCAGCAGCTCCACCTGGAAGGAAGAGCTAAATTCACCCCTCCACTTT	CASSSTWKEELNSPLHF
few	TRBV5-6	-	TRBJ1-4	TGTGCCAGCAGCATTGACCGGGACCCTAGACCAGAAAAACTGTTTTTT	CASSIDRDPRPEKLFF
-	TRBV12-5	-	TRBJ1-3	TGTGCTAGTGGTCTCCGCCTCTCGGGGCATGGAAACACCATATATTTT	CASGLRLSGHGNTIYF